The clone carrying this T cell receptor (beta chain) was seen a single time. Germline V lookup: CDR1 SGHTA, CDR2 FQGNSA. Trimming removed 5 bases at V and 3 bases at J, with 13 bases between. CDR3 size: 14 residues. Through a sample-barcoded 5' primer and a J-beta primer mix, a second PCR was run for roughly 7 to 12 cycles. Each CDR3 protein gets one entry after TCRdb re-called the 5' RACE reads with MiXCR. The sample holds about a million distinct CDR3 sequences, less than 45% seen once. This record comes from a study of blood T cells in healthy people across ages. Sequencing used blood. The source of this sequence is a man aged 18-30 years in good health. The chain uses TRBV7-2 and TRBJ1-1, with D maybe TRBD1 (6 bases). The CDR3 nucleotides are TGTGCCAGCAGCCCGACAGGACCTGACACTGAAGCTTTCTTT. Amino acid sequence: CASSPTGPDTEAFF.